Each of the 11 T cell receptor beta chains below was sequenced from the same sample in a study of shared clonotypes between healthy human individuals. The data were produced by immunoSEQ multiplex PCR, yet TCRdb's version contains in-frame clones alone and is incomplete. The table includes 2 million to 2.5 million clones, approximately 94% detected once. The sequenced material came from naive CD4+ T cells sorted from blood. Stated subset: CD45RA+ positively selected. The receptor set was obtained from a young man in good health.

The chain combines TRBV5-4 with TRBJ2-3, with 11 positions matching TRBD2. V gave up 0 bases and J gave up 0 bases; unmatched junction bases: 6. The CDR3 runs 18 residues. In germline, CDR1 is SGHNT, CDR2 YYREEE (reference sequence). CDR3 in amino acids: CASSLGLTSGASTDTQYF. In DNA form, the CDR3 reads TGTGCCAGCAGCTTGGGTCTGACTAGCGGGGCTAGCACAGATACGCAGTATTTT.

The rearrangement links TRBV5-1 to TRBJ2-3; weak D call: TRBD2 (5 bases). CDR3 length: 15 amino acids. Between the trimmed V and J ends, which lost 0 bases and 2 bases, there was a span of 10 bases. Germline V gives CDR1 SGHRS, CDR2 YFSETQ. CDR3 sequence: CASSLAERHTDTQYF. The CDR3, as DNA: TGCGCCAGCAGCTTGGCGGAGCGGCACACAGATACGCAGTATTTT.

The V gene is TRBV28, the J gene TRBJ1-5, with TRBD1 identical over 7 bases. The CDR3 contains 13 residues. Losses at the gene ends were 6 bases for V and 7 bases for J; bases not matched to a gene: 6. CDR1 and CDR2 (germline): MDHEN, SYDVKM. The CDR3 is CASRMTGLQPQHF. The CDR3 DNA reads as TGTGCCAGCAGAATGACAGGGTTACAGCCCCAGCATTTT.

The gene calls are TRBV9 and TRBJ2-5; 12 bases line up with TRBD1. With 4 bases clipped from V and 5 bases from J, the junction kept 12 bases outside the gene matches. Germline V gives CDR1 SGDLS, CDR2 YYNGEE. This CDR3 comprises 17 residues. The CDR3 is CASSPRGGTGGAETQYF. In nucleotides, the CDR3 is TGTGCCAGCAGCCCCCGAGGGGGGACAGGGGGCGCCGAGACCCAGTACTTC.

The chain carries TRBV5-1 and TRBJ2-2; D is uncertain. The CDR3 has 14 residues. V was clipped by 0 bases and J by 4 bases, with 7 bases between them. Looked up from germline, CDR1 is SGHRS and CDR2 is YFSETQ. The CDR3 loop is CASSLEYSTGELFF. The CDR3 DNA sequence: TGCGCCAGCAGCTTGGAGTACAGCACCGGGGAGCTGTTTTTT.

In nucleotides, the CDR3 is TGTGCCAGCAGCCAGGTGGAGACGGCCTATGGCTACACCTTC. Translation: CASSQVETAYGYTF. The J gene is TRBJ1-2, the V gene TRBV14, with unresolved D. The length of the CDR3 is 14 residues. Trimming took off 3 bases at V and 4 bases at J, with 12 bases between the two ends. The germline CDR1 and CDR2 sequences are SGHDN and FVKESK. Full variable domain (outside the CDR3, taken from reference TRBV14 and TRBJ1-2): EAGVTQFPSHSVIEKGQTVTLRCDPISGHDNLYWYRRVMGKEIKFLLHFVKESKQDESGMPNNRFLAERTGGTYSTLKVQPAELEDSGVYFCASSQVETAYGYTFGSGTRLTVV.

This sequence joins TRBV7-2 and TRBJ2-1; TRBD2 matches 8 bases. Germline V gene data show CDR1 as SGHTA and CDR2 as FQGNSA. With 2 bases clipped from V and 12 bases from J, the junction kept 12 bases outside the gene matches. This CDR3 spans 15 amino acids. For the CDR3, the DNA is TGTGCCAGCAGCTTATCCGGGGGGGTAACCCGTTCGCAGTTCTTC. Protein sequence: CASSLSGGVTRSQFF.

This chain uses TRBV9 with TRBJ2-2, with D possibly being TRBD1 (6 bases). The length of the CDR3 is 14 residues. CDR1 and CDR2 from the germline V gene are SGDLS and YYNGEE. Between the trimmed V and J ends, which lost 4 bases and 3 bases, there was a span of 10 bases. CDR3 residues: CASSPGTYTGELFF. The CDR3 DNA reads TGTGCCAGCAGCCCCGGGACATACACCGGGGAGCTGTTTTTT. Full variable domain (rest looked up from reference TRBV9 and TRBJ2-2): DSGVTQTPKHLITATGQRVTLRCSPRSGDLSVYWYQQSLDQGLQFLIQYYNGEERAKGNILERFSAQQFPDLHSELNLSSLELGDSALYFCASSPGTYTGELFFGEGSRLTVL.

V and J are TRBV19 and TRBJ1-2; 10 nucleotides line up with TRBD1. V trimming: 4 bases; J trimming: 3 bases; junction bases outside the gene matches: 5. CDR3 size: 15 residues. Germline CDR1 is LNHDA and CDR2 is SQIVND (reference sequence). The CDR3 DNA is TGTGCCAGTAGTACCGGGACAGGGGATTACTATGGCTACACCTTC. Its protein is CASSTGTGDYYGYTF. The full variable domain, its missing parts supplied by reference TRBV19 and TRBJ1-2, is DGGITQSPKYLFRKEGQNVTLSCEQNLNHDAMYWYRQDPGQGLRLIYYSQIVNDFQKGDIAEGYSVSREKKESFPLTVTSAQKNPTAFYLCASSTGTGDYYGYTFGSGTRLTVV.

V is TRBV6-5 and J is TRBJ2-7, with D perhaps TRBD1 or TRBD2 (5 bases each). The CDR3 is 13 residues long. V was trimmed by 6 bases and J by 3 bases, leaving 12 bases between them. CDR1 is MNHEY, CDR2 SVGAGI, per germline. CDR3 loop: CASRGTDSYEQYF. CDR3 in DNA: TGTGCCAGCAGGGGGACCGACAGCTACGAGCAGTACTTC.

This chain connects TRBV4-2 to TRBJ2-1; D might be TRBD1 (6 bases). The CDR3 is made up of 16 amino acids. The V gene lost 3 bases and the J gene lost 0 bases, with 12 bases spanning the gap. The germline gives CDR1 LGHNA, CDR2 YNFKEQ. CDR3 bases: TGTGCCAGCAGCCAGAGGGGGTCGAGCTCCTACAATGAGCAGTTCTTC. Its protein is CASSQRGSSSYNEQFF.